This T cell receptor beta chain emerged from a study of T cell repertoires in cytomegalovirus infection. At the level of the study: Newly reported HLA-C-restricted and thoroughly characterized HLA-B-restricted CMV epitopes were employed.

The CDR3 covers 12 residues. V was trimmed by 5 bases and J by 6 bases, leaving 10 bases between them. In germline, CDR1 is SQVTM, CDR2 ANQGSEA. About this clonotype: What it recognizes is unknown.

TCRdb processed the reads anew with MiXCR; each CDR3 protein has one entry. Altogether roughly 920,000 distinct CDR3 sequences are present, about 33% being singletons, with the ten largest covering around an eighth. This sequence was found in a human donor in good health (CMV status not recorded). Some clones in this sample may be carry-over from other donors' samples. This chain joins TRBV29-1 and TRBJ2-2; D uncertain. Sequencing was performed on cultured CD8+ T cells from PBMCs, taken from culture after CMV antigen stimulation. As DNA, the CDR3 is TGCAGCGTTATGATAAGTGCCGGGGAGCTGTTTTTT. This translates into CSVMISAGELFF.